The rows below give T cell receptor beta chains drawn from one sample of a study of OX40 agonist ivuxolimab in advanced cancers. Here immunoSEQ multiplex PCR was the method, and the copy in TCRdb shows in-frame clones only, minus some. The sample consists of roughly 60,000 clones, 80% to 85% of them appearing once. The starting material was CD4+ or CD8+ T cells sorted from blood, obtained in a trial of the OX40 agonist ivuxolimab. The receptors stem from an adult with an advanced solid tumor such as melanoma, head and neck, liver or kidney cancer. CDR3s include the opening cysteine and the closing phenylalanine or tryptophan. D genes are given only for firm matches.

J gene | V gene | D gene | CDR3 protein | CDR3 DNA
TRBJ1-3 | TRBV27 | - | CASTSRGAGNAFSGNTIYF | TGTGCCAGCACCTCCAGAGGGGCAGGGAATGCCTTCTCTGGAAACACCATATATTTT
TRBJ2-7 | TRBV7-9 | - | CASSARDKVVEQYF | TGTGCCAGCAGCGCCCGGGACAAGGTCGTCGAGCAGTACTTC
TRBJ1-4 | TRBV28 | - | CASSFLGANEKLFF | TGTGCCAGCAGTTTTCTGGGGGCTAATGAAAAACTGTTTTTT
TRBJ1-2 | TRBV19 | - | CASSPSRGRLNYGYTF | TGTGCCAGTAGTCCCTCTAGAGGACGGCTTAACTATGGCTACACCTTC
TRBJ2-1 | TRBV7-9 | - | CASSLVSTYNEQFF | TGTGCCAGCAGCTTAGTGTCTACCTACAATGAGCAGTTCTTC
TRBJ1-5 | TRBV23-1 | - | CASSQGPEQPQHF | TGCGCCAGCAGCCAAGGCCCAGAGCAGCCCCAGCATTTT
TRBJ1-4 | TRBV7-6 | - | CASSLGFLGENEKLFF | TGTGCCAGCAGCTTAGGTTTTTTGGGGGAGAATGAAAAACTGTTTTTT
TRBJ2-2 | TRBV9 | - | CASSVNTGELFF | TGTGCCAGCAGCGTAAACACCGGGGAGCTGTTTTTT
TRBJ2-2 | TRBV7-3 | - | CASSHPGQSNTGELFF | TGTGCCAGCAGCCATCCAGGACAGTCGAACACCGGGGAGCTGTTTTTT
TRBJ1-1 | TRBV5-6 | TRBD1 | CASSSGWDRRNTEAFF | TGTGCCAGCAGCTCGGGTTGGGACAGACGGAACACTGAAGCTTTCTTT
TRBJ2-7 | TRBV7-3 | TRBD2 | CASSTREGTYEQYF | TGTGCCAGCAGCACCAGGGAGGGGACCTACGAGCAGTACTTC
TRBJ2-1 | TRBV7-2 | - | CASSLKGPKRGKQFF | TGTGCCAGCAGCTTAAAGGGCCCTAAGCGTGGGAAGCAGTTCTTC
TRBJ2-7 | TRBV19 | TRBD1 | CASNPGQGEQYF | TGTGCCAGTAATCCGGGACAGGGCGAGCAGTACTTC
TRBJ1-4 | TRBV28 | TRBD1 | CASDASGTGGEKLFF | TGTGCCAGCGACGCCTCCGGGACAGGGGGTGAAAAACTGTTTTTT
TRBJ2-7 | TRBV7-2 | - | CASSLAGTSRGEQYF | TGTGCCAGCAGCTTGGCCGGGACTTCCAGGGGGGAGCAGTACTTC
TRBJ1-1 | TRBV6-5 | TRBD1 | CASSYSQGATEAFF | TGTGCCAGCAGTTACTCACAGGGGGCCACTGAAGCTTTCTTT
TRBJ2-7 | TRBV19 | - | CASRDDTYEQYF | TGTGCCAGTAGAGACGACACCTACGAGCAGTACTTC
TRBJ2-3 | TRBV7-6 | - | CASSEGSPDTQYF | TGTGCCAGCAGCGAAGGGTCCCCAGATACGCAGTATTTT
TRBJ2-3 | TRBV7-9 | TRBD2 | CASSPTSGDTDTQYF | TGTGCCAGCAGCCCGACTAGCGGGGACACAGATACGCAGTATTTT
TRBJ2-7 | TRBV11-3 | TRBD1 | CASSGRAGGDEQYF | TGTGCCAGCAGCGGCAGGGCAGGGGGCGACGAGCAGTACTTC
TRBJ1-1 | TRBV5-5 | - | CASSPPMGEAFF | TGTGCCAGCAGCCCCCCGATGGGGGAAGCTTTCTTT